A single sample gave rise to the 14 T cell receptor beta chains below, sequenced in a study of T-cell reconstitution after alpha-beta-depleted transplantation in children. Molecular barcoding with unique molecular identifiers was used for the TCRbeta library. MiXCR, applied by TCRdb to the PCR reads, yields one record per CDR3 protein. There are about 200,000 distinct CDR3 sequences in the sample; 6.6% occur only once, and just over 5.5% lies in the top ten. The sample consisted of PBMCs, taken before TCRalphabeta/CD19-depleted stem cell transplant. These receptors all come from a boy between 2 and 10 years old with acute lymphoblastic leukemia, due to receive a stem cell transplant.

This clonotype has only a few counts. This chain uses TRBV14 with TRBJ2-1; 9 bases are a match to TRBD1. V was pared by 3 bases and J by 2 bases, with 2 bases of the junction left unmatched. Germline V gives CDR1 SGHDN, CDR2 FVKESK. The CDR3 extends over 15 amino acids. The CDR3 nucleotides read TGTGCCAGCAGCCAGGGACAGGGTACCTACAATGAGCAGTTCTTC. This encodes CASSQGQGTYNEQFF.

This clonotype was found a few times. The chain has TRBV20-1 and TRBJ2-5; 8 bases fit TRBD2. The CDR3 has 18 residues. V was clipped by 0 bases and J by 5 bases; unmatched bases: 17. The germline CDR1 and CDR2 sequences are DFQATT and SNEGSKA (reference sequence). CDR3 in DNA: TGCAGTGCTAGAGATGAGGGGGTATCTCGGGGGGGTTGGGAGACCCAGTACTTC. Protein sequence: CSARDEGVSRGGWETQYF.

Regarding this clonotype: This clone may be a read error of a much larger clone one base away. This chain uses TRBV20-1 with TRBJ1-4; D not certain. From germline, CDR1 is DFQATT and CDR2 SNEGSKA (reference sequence). The CDR3 runs 15 residues. V gave up 0 bases and J gave up 8 bases, with 16 bases separating them. CDR3 residues: CSARDPLKVKEKLFF. The CDR3 nucleotides read TGCAGTGCTAGAGATCCTCTGAAGGTGAAGGAAAAACTGTTTTTT.

CDR3 nucleotide sequence: TGTGCCAGCAGCTTGAGTCCGGGACAGCCTAATGAAAAACTGTTTTTT. Its translation is CASSLSPGQPNEKLFF. V gene TRBV7-2 combines with J gene TRBJ1-4; 7 bases map to TRBD1. This CDR3 is built from 16 residues. Germline CDR1 and CDR2: SGHTA and FQGNSA. The junction had 7 bases not matched to a gene; V was cut back by 3 bases and J by 3 bases.

This clonotype appeared many times. V and J are TRBV7-7 and TRBJ2-1, with D possibly matching TRBD2 (6 bases). Germline CDR1 is SSHAT and CDR2 is FNYEAQ (reference sequence). With 1 base removed from V and 8 bases from J, the gap between germline ends came to 15 bases. This CDR3 is 15 amino acids long. The CDR3 bases are TGTGCCAGCAGCTTAGGGCAGGAGGGGTTCGATGAGCAGTTCTTC. Encoded protein: CASSLGQEGFDEQFF.

V is TRBV11-2 and J is TRBJ2-1; tentatively, D is TRBD1 or TRBD2 (5 bases each). Germline loops: CDR1 SGHAT, CDR2 FQNNGV. Trimming left V 4 bases short and J 6 bases short, with 16 bases between. This CDR3 is 15 amino acids long. CDR3 sequence: CASSSGTGGFNEQFF. The CDR3 region has the DNA TGTGCCAGCAGCTCCGGGACGGGCGGTTTCAATGAGCAGTTCTTC.

This clonotype came up many times. The V gene is TRBV18, the J gene TRBJ2-3; 7 bases fit TRBD1. CDR1 and CDR2 (germline): KGHSH, LQKENI. The CDR3 spans 16 residues. Trimming cost V 5 bases and J 3 bases; bases outside gene matches: 11. CDR3 DNA sequence: TGTGCCAGCTCATCCCGACAGGGCTGGGGGACAGATACGCAGTATTTT. Protein product: CASSSRQGWGTDTQYF.

This clonotype was detected ten times or more. The chain couples TRBV20-1 to TRBJ2-1; 7 bases are shared with TRBD2. This CDR3 contains 10 residues. Looked up from germline, CDR1 is DFQATT and CDR2 is SNEGSKA (reference sequence). V was clipped by 6 bases and J by 8 bases; unmatched bases: 1. The CDR3 DNA follows: TGCAGTGCGGGGGGGGATGAGCAGTTCTTC. Encoded protein: CSAGGDEQFF.

This clonotype was seen ten or more times. The chain carries TRBV5-1 and TRBJ2-3; D gene ambiguous. This CDR3 is 15 amino acids long. CDR1 is SGHRS, CDR2 YFSETQ, per germline. Trimming left V 4 bases short and J 2 bases short, with 14 bases between. The CDR3 DNA is TGCGCCAGCAGCCCCTTAGACCCTCTCACAGATACGCAGTATTTT. Protein: CASSPLDPLTDTQYF.

Written as DNA, the CDR3 is TGTGCCAGCAGCTTAGAAGCGGGCACAGATACGCAGTATTTT. Translated, it gives CASSLEAGTDTQYF. The chain carries TRBV11-2 and TRBJ2-3, with D perhaps matching TRBD2 (5 bases). This CDR3 is 14 amino acids long. CDR1 SGHAT and CDR2 FQNNGV come from the germline V gene. Trimming stripped 0 bases from V and 1 base from J, with 5 bases between.

In its sample, this clonotype was seen many times. In DNA form, the CDR3 reads TGTGCCAGCAGCTTTCCAACTAGCGGGAGGTACCTGGGGAAAAACATTCAGTACTTC. This codes for CASSFPTSGRYLGKNIQYF. The chain employs TRBV11-2 and TRBJ2-4; 12 bases are shared with TRBD2. J was trimmed by 4 bases and V by 3 bases; bases with no gene match: 13. The CDR3 runs 19 residues. Per germline, CDR1 SGHAT and CDR2 FQNNGV.

In its sample, this clonotype was seen many times. The J gene is TRBJ1-1, the V gene TRBV2; D not resolved. CDR3 size: 15 residues. V lost 6 bases and J 4 bases, leaving 18 bases between the germline ends. CDR1 SNHLY and CDR2 FYNNEI come from the germline V gene. The CDR3 DNA is TGTGCCAGCAGCCTAAATGACCCAAAAGTCACTGAAGCTTTCTTT. Its protein product is CASSLNDPKVTEAFF.

This clonotype came up many times. The gene calls are TRBV27 and TRBJ2-7; TRBD1 might be the D (6 bases). The CDR3 has 13 residues. CDR1 is MNHEY and CDR2 is SMNVEV in the germline V gene (reference sequence). V was clipped by 7 bases and J by 3 bases, with 13 bases between them. CDR3 nucleotides: TGTGCCAGCACCGATGGACAGAGCTACGAGCAGTACTTC. As protein: CASTDGQSYEQYF.

This clonotype was seen more than once but under ten times. CDR3 in DNA: TGCAGTGCTAGTGGCGGGAGCTCCTACGAGCAGTACTTC. Amino acids: CSASGGSSYEQYF. The V call is TRBV20-1, the J call TRBJ2-7; 7 bases are a match to TRBD2. J was trimmed by 0 bases and V by 3 bases; bases with no gene match: 2. The CDR3 is made up of 13 amino acids. CDR1 is DFQATT and CDR2 is SNEGSKA in the germline V gene (reference sequence).